One and the same sample provided the 19 T cell receptor beta chains below, sequenced in a study of T cell repertoires in cytomegalovirus infection. For these TCRs, the target antigens are not known. TCRdb re-called the reads through MiXCR, storing one row per CDR3 protein. The sample records around 750,000 distinct CDR3 sequences, about 33% being singletons. The material sequenced was cultured CD8+ T cells from PBMCs, taken from culture after CMV antigen stimulation. All receptors derive from a human donor in good health (CMV status not recorded). Some clones in this sample may be carry-over from other donors' samples.

The sample holds many counts of this clonotype. One junction end does not reproduce the germline sequence, and a read error may be involved. The genes are TRBV7-7 and TRBJ2-2; 8 nucleotides agree with TRBD1. The CDR3 runs to 15 residues. Germline values: CDR1 SSHAT, CDR2 FNYEAQ (reference sequence). The CDR3 loop is CASSLGQGYTGELFF. CDR3 in DNA: TGTGCTAGCAGCCTAGGACAGGGTTACACCGGGGAGCTGTTTTTT.

This clonotype turned up a few times. The V and J genes are TRBV7-9 and TRBJ2-7; tentatively, D is TRBD1 (7 bases). CDR1 SEHNR and CDR2 FQNEAQ come from the germline V gene (reference sequence). Trimming took 6 bases from V and 5 from J, leaving 14 bases between them. The CDR3 runs to 13 residues. The CDR3, as DNA: TGTGCCAGCAGTCAGGGGGGCAGGGACGAGCAGTACGTC. This encodes CASSQGGRDEQYV.

This clonotype was found a few times. The chain recombines TRBV27 with TRBJ2-7; TRBD1 or TRBD2 may be the D gene (5 bases each). V was cut by 2 bases and J by 2 bases, with 16 bases left in between. The CDR3 is made up of 16 amino acids. Germline V CDR1 and CDR2: MNHEY, SMNVEV (reference sequence). CDR3 sequence: CASSLSNGDAAYEQYF. The CDR3 DNA reads TGTGCCAGCAGTTTAAGTAACGGGGACGCGGCCTACGAGCAGTACTTC.

This clonotype has ten or more counts. This CDR3 is CASSEAGGDRYEQYF. The CDR3 DNA reads TGTGCCAGCAGTGAAGCAGGAGGGGACCGCTACGAGCAGTACTTC. This rearrangement joins TRBV6-1 to TRBJ2-7; possibly TRBD2 for D (6 bases). The CDR3 contains 15 residues. V was clipped by 0 bases and J by 3 bases, with 12 bases between them. The germline gives CDR1 MNHNS, CDR2 SASEGT.

The gene calls are TRBV19 and TRBJ2-7, with a tentative D call TRBD1 (6 bases). This CDR3 spans 12 amino acids. Germline values: CDR1 LNHDA, CDR2 SQIVND (reference sequence). V lost 7 bases and J 3 bases, leaving 10 bases between the germline ends. CDR3 loop: CASTPDSYEQYV. The CDR3 DNA reads TGTGCCAGTACCCCGGACAGCTACGAGCAGTACGTC.

This chain joins TRBV7-9 and TRBJ2-5, with 8 bases matching TRBD2. Per germline, CDR1 SEHNR and CDR2 FQNEAQ (reference sequence). Trimming at V came to 3 bases and at J to 4 bases, leaving 4 bases not matched to a gene. This CDR3 comprises 14 residues. The CDR3, as DNA: TGTGCCAGCAGCTTTTCCGGGAGGGCAGAGACCCAGTACTTC. Translated, it gives CASSFSGRAETQYF.

The J gene is TRBJ1-1, the V gene TRBV29-1; 8 nucleotides line up with TRBD1. Germline V gene sequence: CDR1 SQVTM, CDR2 ANQGSEA. The length of the CDR3 is 18 residues. V trimming: 6 bases; J trimming: 7 bases; junction bases outside the gene matches: 25. DNA for the CDR3: TGCAGCGTCGATCCTACCCTCCTTACCTCGACAGGGGACATTGAAGCTTTCTTT. It specifies CSVDPTLLTSTGDIEAFF.

The CDR3 protein is CASSRHRTSGNTDTQYF. CDR3 nucleotides: TGTGCCAGCAGTCGACACCGGACGAGCGGGAACACAGATACGCAGTATTTT. The chain combines TRBV6-2 or TRBV6-3 with TRBJ2-3, with TRBD2 matching over 7 bases. V dropped 5 bases and J dropped 2; count of bases not matched to a gene: 13. CDR3 length: 17 residues. Germline CDR1 is MNHEY and CDR2 is SVGEGT.

The chain is built from TRBV20-1 and TRBJ2-7, with D perhaps matching TRBD1 (5 bases). The V gene lost 5 bases and the J gene lost 0 bases, with 11 bases spanning the gap. This CDR3 has 13 amino acids. Germline-derived CDR1 and CDR2 are DFQATT and SNEGSKA (reference sequence). The CDR3 protein is CSAPWGFSYEQYF. In DNA form, the CDR3 reads TGCAGTGCTCCCTGGGGCTTCTCCTACGAGCAGTACTTC.

The chain couples TRBV19 to TRBJ2-5, with D possibly being TRBD1 (5 bases). The germline V gene has CDR1 LNHDA and CDR2 SQIVND (reference sequence). With 3 bases removed from V and 5 bases from J, the gap between germline ends came to 10 bases. The CDR3 contains 13 residues. In nucleotides, the CDR3 is TGTGCCAGTAGTATCCAGGGCTATGAGACCCAGTACTTC. Residues: CASSIQGYETQYF.

The chain is built from TRBV2 and TRBJ1-5; TRBD1 matches 7 bases. Germline V gene lookup returns CDR1 SNHLY and CDR2 FYNNEI. The J segment lost 1 base and the V segment lost 7 bases, leaving 7 bases of the junction unmatched. This CDR3 spans 15 amino acids. The CDR3 coding sequence is TGTGCCAGCATTAGACAGGGTGGGAGCAATCAGCCCCAGCATTTT. Amino acids: CASIRQGGSNQPQHF.

The chain recombines TRBV6-2 or TRBV6-3 with TRBJ2-3; D remains ambiguous. The CDR3 consists of 13 residues. Looked up from germline, CDR1 is MNHEY and CDR2 is SVGEGT. The germline V and J ends were trimmed by 5 bases and 8 bases, with 14 bases remaining between them. Here the CDR3 reads CASSTAPSGTQYF. The CDR3 bases are TGTGCCAGCAGTACCGCCCCCTCGGGTACGCAGTATTTT.

In its sample, this clonotype was seen many times. J is TRBJ2-7 and V is TRBV6-1, with 12 positions matching TRBD1. This CDR3 has 14 residues. Germline V CDR1 and CDR2: MNHNS, SASEGT. J was trimmed by 5 bases and V by 4 bases; bases with no gene match: 3. As DNA, the CDR3 is TGTGCCAGCAGTGCCGGGGACAGGGGGCACGAGCAGTACGTC. This gives the protein CASSAGDRGHEQYV.

The V call is TRBV4-2, the J call TRBJ1-6; D perhaps matches TRBD1 (5 bases). Germline lookup yields CDR1 LGHNA and CDR2 YNFKEQ. This CDR3 comprises 19 residues. Trimming left V 0 bases short and J 0 bases short, with 15 bases between. CDR3 protein: CASSQDLGGESSYNSPLHF. CDR3 nucleotides: TGTGCCAGCAGCCAAGATCTTGGAGGGGAAAGCTCCTATAATTCACCCCTCCACTTT.

This clonotype has more than one count but fewer than ten. V gene TRBV7-9 combines with J gene TRBJ2-7; 8 bases are shared with TRBD1. The CDR3 length is 16 residues. Germline values: CDR1 SEHNR, CDR2 FQNEAQ (reference sequence). The junction had 6 bases not matched to a gene; V was cut back by 1 base and J by 1 base. CDR3 loop: CASSLGTGKGSYEQYF. CDR3 sequence (DNA): TGTGCCAGCAGCTTAGGGACAGGGAAGGGGTCCTACGAGCAGTACTTC.

The chain employs TRBV2 and TRBJ2-3, with D possibly matching TRBD2 (7 bases). V shed 8 bases and J shed 1 base, with 16 bases lying between them. There are 15 residues in the CDR3. Germline CDR1 SNHLY, CDR2 FYNNEI. The CDR3 DNA reads TGTGCCAGCCCCGGACGGGGGGCCGGCACAGATACGCAGTATTTT. Protein: CASPGRGAGTDTQYF. The complete variable domain, with remaining parts taken from reference TRBV2 and TRBJ2-3, reads EPEVTQTPSHQVTQMGQEVILRCVPISNHLYFYWYRQILGQKVEFLVSFYNNEISEKSEIFDDQFSVERPDGSNFTLKIRSTKLEDSAMYFCASPGRGAGTDTQYFGPGTRLTVL.

This clonotype appeared a few times. This rearrangement joins TRBV27 to TRBJ2-3; the match to TRBD1 covers 11 bases. Germline V lookup: CDR1 MNHEY, CDR2 SMNVEV (reference sequence). The CDR3 has 14 amino acids. V gave up 8 bases and J gave up 5 bases; unmatched junction bases: 6. The CDR3 is CASGQGASGDTQYF. CDR3 in DNA: TGTGCCAGCGGACAGGGGGCGTCGGGAGATACGCAGTATTTT.

This rearrangement joins TRBV7-8 to TRBJ1-2; a weak D match, TRBD1 (6 bases). The CDR3 length is 17 residues. The V end was cut by 0 bases, the J end by 3 bases, with 17 bases between. Looked up from germline, CDR1 is SGHVS and CDR2 is FQNEAQ. Written as DNA, the CDR3 is TGTGCCAGCAGCTTAGCAGTGAGGGGACACCTGGACTATGGCTACACCTTC. It codes for CASSLAVRGHLDYGYTF.

This clonotype came up many times. Mismatch with germline at one junction end may stem from a read error. This rearrangement joins TRBV7-7 to TRBJ2-5; D ambiguous. CDR3 length: 14 residues. Germline CDR1 and CDR2: SSHAT and FNYEAQ (reference sequence). Here the CDR3 DNA reads TGTGCTAGCAGCTTATACGAGTACCAAGAGACCCAGTACTTC. Its translation: CASSLYEYQETQYF.